The source of this T cell receptor beta chain is a study of glioma-infiltrating T cells. Ten or more counts support this clonotype. The CDR3 loop spans 15 amino acids. CDR1 and CDR2 from the germline V gene are KGHDR and SFDVKD. V was pared by 4 bases and J by 0 bases, with 10 bases between. TCR alpha and beta CDR3 regions were amplified from RNA using iRepertoire nested multiplex PCR. Via MiXCR, TCRdb re-called the multiplex PCR reads, giving one row per CDR3 protein. Seen here are about 89,000 distinct CDR3 sequences, about a quarter observed once, and the top ten hold about 6.6%. The rearrangement joins TRBV24-1 to TRBJ2-3, with unresolved D. The TCR was taken from a human donor with low-grade glioma or glioblastoma, undergoing nonglioma brain surgery, or in good health (not recorded which). Sequenced: glioma tissue, nonneoplastic brain tissue, or PBMCs (not recorded which). The CDR3 DNA sequence: TGTGCCACCAGTGACTCATGGGGTAGCACAGATACGCAGTATTTT. This encodes CATSDSWGSTDTQYF.